This TCR beta chain was sequenced in a study of T cells after yellow fever vaccination. Findings and limits, study-wide: After the booster, about 95% of CD4 and more than 75% of CD8 primary-response clones were re-detected.

The table lists this clonotype with many counts. The antigen remains undetermined. V lost 1 base to trimming and J lost 5 bases; unmatched junction nucleotides: 10. The CDR3 length is 16 residues. Germline values: CDR1 LGHDT, CDR2 YNNKEL (reference sequence). Production of TCR cDNA was by 5'RACE template switching, which also added a universal primer site and UMIs. TCRdb ran MiXCR on the 5' RACE reads and lists one entry per CDR3 protein. The sample records about 250,000 distinct CDR3 sequences, about 3.7% being singletons. This specimen was PBMCs, taken 15 days after the yellow fever booster vaccination. The sequence derives from a man younger than 35 who received the YFV17D yellow fever vaccine. The chain couples TRBV3-1 to TRBJ2-5; 7 positions match TRBD1. The CDR3 coding sequence is TGTGCCAGCAGCCAAGGAAGGGACAGTCTCGGGGAGACCCAGTACTTC. Amino acids: CASSQGRDSLGETQYF.